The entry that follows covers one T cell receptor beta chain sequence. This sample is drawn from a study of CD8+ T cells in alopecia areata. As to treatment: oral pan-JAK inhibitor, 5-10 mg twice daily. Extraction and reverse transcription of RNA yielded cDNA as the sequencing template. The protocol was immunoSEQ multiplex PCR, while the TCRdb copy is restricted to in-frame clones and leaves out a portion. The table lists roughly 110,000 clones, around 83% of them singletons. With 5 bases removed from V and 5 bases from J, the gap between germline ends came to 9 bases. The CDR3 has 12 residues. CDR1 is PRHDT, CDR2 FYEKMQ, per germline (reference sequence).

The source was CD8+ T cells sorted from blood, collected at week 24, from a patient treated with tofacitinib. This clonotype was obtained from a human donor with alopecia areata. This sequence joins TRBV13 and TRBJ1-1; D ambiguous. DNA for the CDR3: TGTGCCAGCAGCCGCGTGGGGACTGAAGCTTTCTTT. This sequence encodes CASSRVGTEAFF.